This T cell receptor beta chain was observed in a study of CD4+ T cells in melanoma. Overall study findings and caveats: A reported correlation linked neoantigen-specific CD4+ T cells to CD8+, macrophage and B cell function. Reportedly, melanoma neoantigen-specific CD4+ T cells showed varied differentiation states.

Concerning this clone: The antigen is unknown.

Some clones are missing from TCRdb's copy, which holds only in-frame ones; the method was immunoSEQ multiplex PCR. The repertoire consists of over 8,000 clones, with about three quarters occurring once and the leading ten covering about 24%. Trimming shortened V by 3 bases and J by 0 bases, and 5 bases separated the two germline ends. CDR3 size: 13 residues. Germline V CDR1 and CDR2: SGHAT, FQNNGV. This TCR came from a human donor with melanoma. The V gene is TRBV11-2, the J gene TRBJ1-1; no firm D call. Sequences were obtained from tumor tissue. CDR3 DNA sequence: TGTGCCAGCAGCTTTAATATGAACACTGAAGCTTTCTTT. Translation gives CASSFNMNTEAFF.